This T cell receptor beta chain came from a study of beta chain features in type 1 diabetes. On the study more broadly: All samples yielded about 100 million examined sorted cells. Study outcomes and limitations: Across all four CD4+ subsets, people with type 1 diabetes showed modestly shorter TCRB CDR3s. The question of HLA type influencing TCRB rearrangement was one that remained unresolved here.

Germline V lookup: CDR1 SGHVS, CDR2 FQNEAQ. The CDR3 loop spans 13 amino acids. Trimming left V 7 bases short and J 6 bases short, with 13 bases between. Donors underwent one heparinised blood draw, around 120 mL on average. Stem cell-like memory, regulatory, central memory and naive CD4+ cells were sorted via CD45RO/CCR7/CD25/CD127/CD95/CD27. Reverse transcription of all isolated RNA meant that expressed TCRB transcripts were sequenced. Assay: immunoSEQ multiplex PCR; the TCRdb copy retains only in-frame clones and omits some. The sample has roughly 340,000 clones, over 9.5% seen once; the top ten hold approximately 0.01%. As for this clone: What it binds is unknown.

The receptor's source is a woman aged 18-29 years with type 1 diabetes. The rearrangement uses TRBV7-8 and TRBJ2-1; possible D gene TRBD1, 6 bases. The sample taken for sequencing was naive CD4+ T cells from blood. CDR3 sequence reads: CASNQGLFNEQFF. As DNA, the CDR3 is TGTGCCAGCAATCAGGGGCTGTTCAATGAGCAGTTCTTC.